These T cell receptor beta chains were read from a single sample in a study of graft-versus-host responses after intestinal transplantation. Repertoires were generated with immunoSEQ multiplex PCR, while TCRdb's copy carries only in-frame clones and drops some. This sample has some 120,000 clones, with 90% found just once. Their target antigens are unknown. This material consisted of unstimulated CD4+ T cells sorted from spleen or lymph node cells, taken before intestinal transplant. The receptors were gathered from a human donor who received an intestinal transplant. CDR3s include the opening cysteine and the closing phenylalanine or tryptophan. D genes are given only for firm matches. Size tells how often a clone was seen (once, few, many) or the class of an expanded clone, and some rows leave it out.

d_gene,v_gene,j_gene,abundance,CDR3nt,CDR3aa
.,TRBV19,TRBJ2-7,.,TGTGCCAGTAGCCCCTGGGGAGTTGGCTCCTACGAGCAGTACTTC,CASSPWGVGSYEQYF
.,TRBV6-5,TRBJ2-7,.,TGTGCCAGCAGTTACTCAGTTGCGGTCACGACCTACGAGCAGTACTTC,CASSYSVAVTTYEQYF
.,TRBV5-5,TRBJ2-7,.,TGTGCCAGCAGCTTGCACCTACAGGGTTCCTACGAGCAGTACTTC,CASSLHLQGSYEQYF
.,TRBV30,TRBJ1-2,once,TGTGCCTGGAGTTCAGCAGGGTTGCGCCTGGATGGCTACACCTTC,CAWSSAGLRLDGYTF
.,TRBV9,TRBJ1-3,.,TGTGCCAGCAGCGTAGGCTTACAGGACTACTCTGGAAACACCATATATTTT,CASSVGLQDYSGNTIYF
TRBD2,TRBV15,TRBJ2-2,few,TGTGCCACCAGCAGAGTTCTAGCGGGCCTTAACACCGGGGAGCTGTTTTTT,CATSRVLAGLNTGELFF
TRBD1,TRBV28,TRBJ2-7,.,TGTGCCAGCGGCCCTAGGGACAGGCCCTCCTACGAGCAGTACTTC,CASGPRDRPSYEQYF
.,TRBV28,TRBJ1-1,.,TGTGCCAGCAGTTTATTCTCACTGTCTGAAGCTTTCTTT,CASSLFSLSEAFF
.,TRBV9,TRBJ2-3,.,TGTGCCAGCAGCGTAGACTTCACAGATACGCAGTATTTT,CASSVDFTDTQYF
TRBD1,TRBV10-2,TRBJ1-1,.,TGCGCCAGTAAGGGGGCAGGACATTTGATGAACACTGAAGCTTTCTTT,CASKGAGHLMNTEAFF
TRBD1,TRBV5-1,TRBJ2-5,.,TGCGCCAGCAGCTTTAACAGGGGCCAAGAGACCCAGTACTTC,CASSFNRGQETQYF
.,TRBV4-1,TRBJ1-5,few,TGCGCCAGCAGCCAAGTTGTAGGCAGGGACAATCAGCCCCAGCATTTT,CASSQVVGRDNQPQHF
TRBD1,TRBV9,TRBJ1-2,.,TGTGCCAGCAGCGGGAGTCCAGGACAGGCCTCACCTAACTATGGCTACACCTTC,CASSGSPGQASPNYGYTF
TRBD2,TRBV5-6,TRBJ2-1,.,TGTGCCAGCAGCTTTAGCGGGGGGAATGAGCAGTTCTTC,CASSFSGGNEQFF
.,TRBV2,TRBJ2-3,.,TGTGCCAGCATTCTAAGATACCGGGAGCTAGCGCTAGATACGCAGTATTTT,CASILRYRELALDTQYF
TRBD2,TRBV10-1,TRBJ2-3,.,TGCGCCACCAGGGAGGGCCGTAACACAGATACGCAGTATTTT,CATREGRNTDTQYF
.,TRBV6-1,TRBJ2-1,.,TGTGCCAGCAGTGAAGCGGGAGTCCCCTACAATGAGCAGTTCTTC,CASSEAGVPYNEQFF
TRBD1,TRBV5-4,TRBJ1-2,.,TGTGCCAGCAGCTTGGCCCGCGCAGGGGGCGCGGGGTATGGCTACACCTTC,CASSLARAGGAGYGYTF
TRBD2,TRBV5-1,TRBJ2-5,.,TGCGCCAGCAGCTTGGGCGGGGGGGCCGAGACCCAGTACTTC,CASSLGGGAETQYF
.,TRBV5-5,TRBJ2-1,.,TGTGCCAGCAGCTTGGGTCCTACAGTAAACCTCTACAATGAGCAGTTCTTC,CASSLGPTVNLYNEQFF
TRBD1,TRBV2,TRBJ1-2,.,TGTGCCAGCAGTGTATCGACAGGGGGCCGTGGCTACACCTTC,CASSVSTGGRGYTF
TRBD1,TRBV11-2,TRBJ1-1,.,TGTGCCAGCAGCTTAGATGGACAGGGGCGGGGAACTGAAGCTTTCTTT,CASSLDGQGRGTEAFF
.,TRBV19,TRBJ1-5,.,TGTGCCAGTAGTATAGAGGGGGGGAAGCCCCAGCATTTT,CASSIEGGKPQHF
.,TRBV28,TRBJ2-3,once,TGTGCCAGCAGGGCCTTACTAGCTTCTCGCACAGATACGCAGTATTTT,CASRALLASRTDTQYF
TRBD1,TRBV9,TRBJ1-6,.,TGTGCCAGCAGCGCTGACAGGGGAAATTCACCCCTCCACTTT,CASSADRGNSPLHF
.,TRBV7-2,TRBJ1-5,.,TGTGCCAGCAGCTCCCGTTCAGGGAACCAGCCCCAGCATTTT,CASSSRSGNQPQHF
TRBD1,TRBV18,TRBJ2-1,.,TGTGCCAGCTCATCTCGGACAGGGGGATCCTACAATGAGCAGTTCTTC,CASSSRTGGSYNEQFF
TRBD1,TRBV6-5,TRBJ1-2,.,TGTGCCAGCAATAACAGGGGGCTCTTGGGAGGCTACACCTTC,CASNNRGLLGGYTF
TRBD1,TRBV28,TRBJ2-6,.,TGTGCCAGCAGGACAGGGGCTGGGGCCAACGTCCTGACTTTC,CASRTGAGANVLTF
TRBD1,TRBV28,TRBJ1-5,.,TGTGCCAGCAGTCCCCACTACCGACAGGGAAGCAATCAGCCCCAGCATTTT,CASSPHYRQGSNQPQHF
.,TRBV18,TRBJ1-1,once,TGTGCCAGCTCACCGCGACAGAACACTGAAGCTTTCTTT,CASSPRQNTEAFF
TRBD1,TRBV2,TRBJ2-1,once,TGTGCCAGCAGATGGGGACAGACTTTCGGCAATGAGCAGTTCTTC,CASRWGQTFGNEQFF
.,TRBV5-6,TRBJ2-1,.,TGTGCCAGCAGCCCGAGGACACTCGTCCCATACAATGAGCAGTTCTTC,CASSPRTLVPYNEQFF
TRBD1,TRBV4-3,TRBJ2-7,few,TGCGCCAGCAGCCAGGTGGACAGGAGTCCCTACGAGCAGTACTTC,CASSQVDRSPYEQYF
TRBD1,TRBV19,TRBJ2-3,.,TGTGCCAGTAGTATTGGGGACAGGGGGCGGGATACGCAGTATTTT,CASSIGDRGRDTQYF
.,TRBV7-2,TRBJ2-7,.,TGTGCCAGCAGCTGGAGAGGGGGGGCCGGCGAGCAGTACTTC,CASSWRGGAGEQYF
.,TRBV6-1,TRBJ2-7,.,TGTGCCAGCCAGGGCCTCGGTTTACACTACGAGCAGTACTTC,CASQGLGLHYEQYF
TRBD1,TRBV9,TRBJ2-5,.,TGTGCCAGCAGCGGTGGGACAGGGGGAGGACAAGAGACCCAGTACTTC,CASSGGTGGGQETQYF
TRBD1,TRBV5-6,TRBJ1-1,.,TGTGCCAGCAGCGCGACAGGGGGCACTGAAGCTTTCTTT,CASSATGGTEAFF
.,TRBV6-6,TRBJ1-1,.,TGTGCCAGCACCTCCCCCTCGGGGGTTACGCACACTGAAGCTTTCTTT,CASTSPSGVTHTEAFF
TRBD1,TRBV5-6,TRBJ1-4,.,TGTGCCAGCAGCTACAGGGGGCCAACTAATGAAAAACTGTTTTTT,CASSYRGPTNEKLFF
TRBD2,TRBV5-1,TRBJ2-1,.,TGCGCCAGCAGCTTCCTCGGACTAGCGAGTAATGAGCAGTTCTTC,CASSFLGLASNEQFF
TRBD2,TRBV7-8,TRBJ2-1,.,TGTGCCAGCAGCTTATGGAGCGGGAGGTCCTACAATGAGCAGTTCTTC,CASSLWSGRSYNEQFF
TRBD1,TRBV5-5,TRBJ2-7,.,TGTGCCAGCAGCTTGGGGACAGGGTACTCCTACGAGCAGTACTTC,CASSLGTGYSYEQYF
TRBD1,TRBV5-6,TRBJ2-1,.,TGTGCCAGCAGCCCGAGGGGACAGGGGCGATGGAAGTTCTTC,CASSPRGQGRWKFF
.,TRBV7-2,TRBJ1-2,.,TGTGCCAGCAGCAACAGGTTCTATGGCTACACCTTC,CASSNRFYGYTF
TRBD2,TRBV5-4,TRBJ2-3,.,TGTGCCAGCAGCCGTTGGACTAGCGGCACAGATACGCAGTATTTT,CASSRWTSGTDTQYF
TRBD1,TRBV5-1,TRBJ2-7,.,TGCGCCAGCAGCTTCTTGACAGGGCAGAACTACGAGCAGTACTTC,CASSFLTGQNYEQYF
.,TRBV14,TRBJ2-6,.,TGTGCCAGCAGCGAACTAAAATCTGGGGCCAACGTCCTGACTTTC,CASSELKSGANVLTF
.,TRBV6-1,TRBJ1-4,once,TGTGCCAGCAGGGAAATCGCGACAGTGAATAATGAAAAACTGTTTTTT,CASREIATVNNEKLFF